Sequencing of this TCR beta chain was carried out in a study of early T cells in non-severe SARS-CoV-2 infection. This clonotype was found a few times. TCRdb redid the calling of the 5' RACE reads with MiXCR, one entry per CDR3 protein. The sample consists of roughly 99,000 distinct CDR3 sequences, more than 10% of them appearing once. The V gene's germline CDR1 is PRHDT and CDR2 FYEKMQ (reference sequence). V shed 5 bases, J shed 5 bases, and the junction held 12 bases outside the gene matches. CDR3 length: 17 residues. Here the sequenced sample was whole blood, taken at baseline. This sequence joins TRBV13 and TRBJ2-7; 13 nucleotides align to TRBD2. The sequence was collected from an adult who was a healthcare worker with PCR-confirmed SARS-CoV-2 infection or an uninfected control (not recorded which). CDR3 bases: TGTGCCAGCAGCCTCCCAACGGGACTAGCGGGACCAAACGAGCAGTACTTC. This sequence encodes CASSLPTGLAGPNEQYF.